Sequencing of this TCR beta chain was carried out in a study of blood T cell repertoires in COVID-19. Looked up from germline, CDR1 is LNHNV and CDR2 is YYDKDF (reference sequence). This CDR3 is 19 amino acids long. V was trimmed by 1 base and J by 4 bases, leaving 22 bases between them. Clones were read by immunoSEQ multiplex PCR, and TCRdb kept only the in-frame ones, dropping some. The table includes around 290,000 clones, 75% to 90% detected once. Ages ranged from about 18 to 100 years, with residence in around 24 US areas. The sequence was obtained from a woman aged 40 to 55 who had recovered from COVID-19. The V gene is TRBV15, the J gene TRBJ1-4; D may be TRBD1 (6 bases). The sample consisted of PBMCs or T cells enriched from blood (not recorded which). CDR3 coding DNA: TGTGCCACCAGCAGAGCGGGGGGCTTATGGTCCGGGGATAATGAAAAACTGTTTTTT. Amino acid sequence: CATSRAGGLWSGDNEKLFF.